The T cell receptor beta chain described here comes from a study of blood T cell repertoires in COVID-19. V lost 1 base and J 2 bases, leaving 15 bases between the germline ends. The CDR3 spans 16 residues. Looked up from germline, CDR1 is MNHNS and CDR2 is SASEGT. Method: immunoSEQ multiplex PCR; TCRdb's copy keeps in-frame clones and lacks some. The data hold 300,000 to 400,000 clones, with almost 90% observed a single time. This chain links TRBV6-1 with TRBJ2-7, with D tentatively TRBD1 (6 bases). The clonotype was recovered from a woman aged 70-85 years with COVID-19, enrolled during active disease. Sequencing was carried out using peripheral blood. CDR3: CASSEDPGVGTYEQYF. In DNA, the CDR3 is TGTGCCAGCAGTGAAGATCCAGGGGTTGGGACCTACGAGCAGTACTTC.